These T cell receptor beta chains were read from a single sample in a study of cytomegalovirus exposure and HLA in healthy donors. TCRdb's table, derived via immunoSEQ multiplex PCR, lists solely in-frame clones and lacks some. The data contain about 38,000 clones, about nine tenths of them singletons. Sequenced sample: PBMCs. These receptor sequences come from a woman in her thirties or forties in good health and CMV-seropositive. CDR3s include the opening cysteine and the closing phenylalanine or tryptophan. The D gene is left open where the match is weak. The listing skips clone size in some rows; elsewhere it reads once, few, many or a size class.

DNA,CDR3,J,D,size,V
TGTGCCAGCAGCTCCGGGACAGGGTACCAAGAGACCCAGTACTTC,CASSSGTGYQETQYF,TRBJ2-5,TRBD1,-,TRBV5-4
TGTGCCAGTACCCCCATGGGGGGAAGTGTCACCGGGGAGCTGTTTTTT,CASTPMGGSVTGELFF,TRBJ2-2,-,few,TRBV19
TGTGCCAGCAGCCGCCGGGGGAATCAGCCCCAGCATTTT,CASSRRGNQPQHF,TRBJ1-5,-,-,TRBV5-6
TGCGCCAGCAGCTTGGCCCGGGGTAATACGCAGTATTTT,CASSLARGNTQYF,TRBJ2-3,-,-,TRBV5-1
TGTGCCAGCGTCGACAGTCTCTATGGCTACACCTTC,CASVDSLYGYTF,TRBJ1-2,-,-,TRBV7-9
TGTGCCAGCACCCGGGACACTAACTATGGCTACACCTTC,CASTRDTNYGYTF,TRBJ1-2,-,few,TRBV2
TGTGCCAGCAGCCCCCGACAGGGCCGAACTGAAGCTTTCTTT,CASSPRQGRTEAFF,TRBJ1-1,TRBD1,-,TRBV7-2
TGTGCCAGCAGTCCAAGACAGGGGGGCTCCTACGAGCAGTACTTC,CASSPRQGGSYEQYF,TRBJ2-7,TRBD1,-,TRBV27
TGCGCCAGCAGCCCCCAGGGCCGTGGCTATGGCTACACCTTC,CASSPQGRGYGYTF,TRBJ1-2,-,few,TRBV4-3
TGTGCCAGTAGTACCACCGGACTCGGAAACACCATATATTTT,CASSTTGLGNTIYF,TRBJ1-3,-,-,TRBV19
TGTGCCAGCAGTGGCGGGGGTGGATCCACCGGGGAGCTGTTTTTT,CASSGGGGSTGELFF,TRBJ2-2,TRBD2,-,TRBV14
TGTGCCAGCAGCGTAATGCCGGGACAGGCGACCGAGCAGTACTTC,CASSVMPGQATEQYF,TRBJ2-7,TRBD1,-,TRBV9
TGTGCCAGCAGACAGGCTGAGGACTATGGCTACACCTTC,CASRQAEDYGYTF,TRBJ1-2,-,-,TRBV5-4
TGTGCCAGCAGGCAGACAGGGACTTGGTCAGATACGCAGTATTTT,CASRQTGTWSDTQYF,TRBJ2-3,-,-,TRBV11-1
TGTGCCAGCAGCCCGGGACTAGCGGGGATGGATACGCAGTATTTT,CASSPGLAGMDTQYF,TRBJ2-3,TRBD2,-,TRBV7-9
TGCGCCAGCAGACGCCTTAGCGGGGTAGCACGGGAGACCCAGTACTTC,CASRRLSGVARETQYF,TRBJ2-5,TRBD2,-,TRBV5-1
TGTGCCAGCAGCTTAACCCAGAGGGAGACCCAGTACTTC,CASSLTQRETQYF,TRBJ2-5,-,-,TRBV11-2
TGCGCCAGCAGCTCCGGGACAGGGGTTGAAAAACTGTTTTTT,CASSSGTGVEKLFF,TRBJ1-4,TRBD1,once,TRBV5-1
TGCGCCAGCAGGTCGTCGGTTAGCTCCTATAATTCACCCCTCCACTTT,CASRSSVSSYNSPLHF,TRBJ1-6,-,-,TRBV5-1
TGTGCCAGCAGCTTGCCGCCACAGGGAACTAACTATGGCTACACCTTC,CASSLPPQGTNYGYTF,TRBJ1-2,-,-,TRBV7-8
TGCAGTGCTATGGGAGGGGAGACCCAGTACTTC,CSAMGGETQYF,TRBJ2-5,TRBD2,-,TRBV20-1
TGTGCCATCAGAGAACAGGGGAGGTCAGATACGCAGTATTTT,CAIREQGRSDTQYF,TRBJ2-3,-,once,TRBV10-3
TGTGCCAGCAGCCGTCGCGTGAGCACTGAAGCTTTCTTT,CASSRRVSTEAFF,TRBJ1-1,-,few,TRBV4-2
TGCGCCAGCAGCCAACGAGACAGGGGAACCACTGAAGCTTTCTTT,CASSQRDRGTTEAFF,TRBJ1-1,TRBD1,-,TRBV4-3
TGTGCCAGCAATGGCGGGTCTGGCTACACCTTC,CASNGGSGYTF,TRBJ1-2,-,once,TRBV28
TGTGCCAGCTCACTACAGCCTTGGGCGTACGAGCAGTACTTC,CASSLQPWAYEQYF,TRBJ2-7,-,-,TRBV18
TGTGCCAGCAGCCCGGGACAGGGATTTAACGAGCAGTACTTC,CASSPGQGFNEQYF,TRBJ2-7,TRBD1,-,TRBV11-2
TGTGCCAGCTCAAGGGACAGGGGGCCCGGAACTGAAGCTTTCTTT,CASSRDRGPGTEAFF,TRBJ1-1,TRBD1,-,TRBV18
TGTGCCAGCAGCTTATGGCAGAACCAAGAGACCCAGTACTTC,CASSLWQNQETQYF,TRBJ2-5,-,-,TRBV7-9
TGTGCCAGCAGCCCCAAACCTGCATGGCCCGCGCAGTACTTC,CASSPKPAWPAQYF,TRBJ2-7,-,-,TRBV7-6
TGTGCCACCAGCCCCGACTCGATCTCTGGGGCCAACGTCCTGACTTTC,CATSPDSISGANVLTF,TRBJ2-6,-,once,TRBV15
TGTGCCAGCAGGGCAAGACAGTTAAGAGAAAAACTGTTTTTT,CASRARQLREKLFF,TRBJ1-4,-,once,TRBV6-6
TGTGCCAGCAGAGCGGCAGGGGGCTCTGGAAACACCATATATTTT,CASRAAGGSGNTIYF,TRBJ1-3,TRBD1,few,TRBV5-4
TGTGCCAGCAGATTAACTCGGGGAGCGTCCACCGGGGAGCTGTTTTTT,CASRLTRGASTGELFF,TRBJ2-2,-,-,TRBV5-6
TGTGCCAGCAGCGAAGGGACAGTTCAAGAGACCCAGTACTTC,CASSEGTVQETQYF,TRBJ2-5,TRBD1,-,TRBV7-8
TGTGCCAGCAGTCGACAGGGAAACACTGAAGCTTTCTTT,CASSRQGNTEAFF,TRBJ1-1,TRBD1,-,TRBV25-1
TGTGCCAGCAGCCAAGACGGTTCTTGGGCGCCCTTCTTC,CASSQDGSWAPFF,TRBJ2-1,-,-,TRBV7-9
TGTGCCTTACAGGCCATCCCTAGCGGGGGGGAGAATTCACCCCTCCACTTT,CALQAIPSGGENSPLHF,TRBJ1-6,-,-,TRBV30
TGTGCCAGCAGCCTTGACAGGGGTGAGACCCAGTACTTC,CASSLDRGETQYF,TRBJ2-5,TRBD1,-,TRBV11-2
TGTGCCAGCAGCTCAACAGGGCCCGGGGAGCTGTTTTTT,CASSSTGPGELFF,TRBJ2-2,-,-,TRBV7-8
TGTGCCAGCAGTTCCGGCGGGACGCCGCCCCAGCATTTT,CASSSGGTPPQHF,TRBJ1-5,-,-,TRBV28
TGTGCCAGCAGCAAAACCGGGACAGGGCCTTCACCCCTCCACTTT,CASSKTGTGPSPLHF,TRBJ1-6,TRBD1,-,TRBV7-2
TGCGCCAGCAGCCAAGAGATCTCCGGGGGAAGTAGCACAGATACGCAGTATTTT,CASSQEISGGSSTDTQYF,TRBJ2-3,-,-,TRBV4-3
TGCGCCAGCAGCCCTTGGACTAGCGGGGCTCAAGAGACCCAGTACTTC,CASSPWTSGAQETQYF,TRBJ2-5,TRBD2,-,TRBV5-1
TGTGCCAGCAGCTTAAACAGGCATTCACCCCTCCACTTT,CASSLNRHSPLHF,TRBJ1-6,-,few,TRBV7-2
TGTGCCATCAGGCCTGGGACATTTACAGATACGCAGTATTTT,CAIRPGTFTDTQYF,TRBJ2-3,-,-,TRBV10-3
TGTGCCAGCAGCTTGTCGGCGGGGGGGCACAATGAGCAGTTCTTC,CASSLSAGGHNEQFF,TRBJ2-1,TRBD2,-,TRBV5-4
TGTGCCAGCAGTTCCCTACAGGGGGCCGGCTACACCTTC,CASSSLQGAGYTF,TRBJ1-2,TRBD1,-,TRBV28
TGTGCCAGCAGAGGCCGGGACAGCTCCTACAATGAGCAGTTCTTC,CASRGRDSSYNEQFF,TRBJ2-1,TRBD1,-,TRBV5-4
TGCGCCAGCAGTGAGTCTACAGGGCCCACTGAAGCTTTCTTT,CASSESTGPTEAFF,TRBJ1-1,-,-,TRBV10-1
TGTGCCAGCTCATCCGGGACAGGGACTGGAAACACCATATATTTT,CASSSGTGTGNTIYF,TRBJ1-3,TRBD1,once,TRBV18
TGTGCCAGTAGAGAAACAGGGGGAGGAGAGACCCAGTACTTC,CASRETGGGETQYF,TRBJ2-5,TRBD1,-,TRBV19
TGTGCCAGCAGTTATTCGCCGGGGAGCAATCAGCCCCAGCATTTT,CASSYSPGSNQPQHF,TRBJ1-5,-,-,TRBV6-5
TGTGCCAGCAGCTCGCGACAGCCCAATCAGCCCCAGCATTTT,CASSSRQPNQPQHF,TRBJ1-5,-,-,TRBV4-2
TGTGCCACCCGCCCAGCAGGCTCGAACACTGAAGCTTTCTTT,CATRPAGSNTEAFF,TRBJ1-1,-,-,TRBV10-3